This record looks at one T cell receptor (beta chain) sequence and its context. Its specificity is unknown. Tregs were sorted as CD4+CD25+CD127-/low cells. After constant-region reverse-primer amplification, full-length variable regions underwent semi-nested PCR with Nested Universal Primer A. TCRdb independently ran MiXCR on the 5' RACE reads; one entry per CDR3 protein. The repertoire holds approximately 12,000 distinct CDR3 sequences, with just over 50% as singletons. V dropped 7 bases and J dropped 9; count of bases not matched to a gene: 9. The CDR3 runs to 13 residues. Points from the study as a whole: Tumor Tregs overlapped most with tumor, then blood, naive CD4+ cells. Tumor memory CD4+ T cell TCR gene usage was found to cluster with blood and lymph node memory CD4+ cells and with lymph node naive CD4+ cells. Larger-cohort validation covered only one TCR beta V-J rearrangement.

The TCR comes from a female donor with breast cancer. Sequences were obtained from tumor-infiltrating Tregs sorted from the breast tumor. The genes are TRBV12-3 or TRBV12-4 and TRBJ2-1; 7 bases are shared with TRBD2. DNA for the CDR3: TGTGCCAGCACCCGCGGGAGACTCGGTGAGCAGTTCTTC. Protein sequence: CASTRGRLGEQFF.